This entry features one TCR beta chain sequence. Its antigen is currently unknown. V was pared by 1 base and J by 2 bases, with 5 bases of the junction left unmatched. Germline values: CDR1 SGDLS, CDR2 YYNGEE. This CDR3 region has 15 residues. The PCR used 60 Vbeta and 13 Jbeta primers. The data were produced by immunoSEQ multiplex PCR, yet TCRdb's version contains in-frame clones alone and is incomplete. Counted here are fewer than 110,000 clones, over 80% occurring once; the ten biggest clones make up roughly 2.6%. This specimen belongs to a study of cytomegalovirus exposure and HLA in healthy donors. Study at large: Approximately 77 million unique TCRs from HLA-typed donors were held in an early release of data. Whole-study findings and limits: Relative to the approximately 700-donor mean, N-insertions were reportedly fewer in an Asian-associated ancestry cluster in a later analysis.

This receptor was identified in a young man in good health and CMV-seropositive. The rearrangement links TRBV9 to TRBJ2-7; 8 bases match TRBD2. The sequenced sample consisted of PBMCs. The CDR3 reads CASSVKSGGPYEQYF. The CDR3 bases are TGTGCCAGCAGCGTAAAAAGCGGGGGACCCTACGAGCAGTACTTC.